Reported below is one TCR beta chain. Ten or more counts support this clonotype. Its antigen has not been determined. No much larger clone is present one base from it, and per-base qualities are unavailable. V drops 5 bases and J drops 3 bases, leaving 17 bases in between. For CDR1 and CDR2, the germline V gene lists SGHTA and FQGNSA. From the cysteine up to the phenylalanine, the CDR3 has a length of 17 residues. The retained sequence is limited to the CDR3, 51 bases, with the frame set at the first base. What the treatment or condition label conveys for this sample: in vitro stimulation with specific CMV peptide epitopes to enrich CMV-specific T cells. This entry is derived from a study of T cell repertoires in cytomegalovirus infection (dated by TCRdb to between 2019 and 2020). Regarding the research as a whole: Alongside well-studied HLA-B-restricted epitopes, the peptide stimulations were aimed at recently identified HLA-C-restricted CMV epitopes, whose presentation resists viral immunomodulation. Donor HLA type was relevant to the analysis, because carriage of CMV infection together with the matching HLA type was indicated by public TCR beta signatures.

TCRdb names Illumina HiSeq 1500 as the instrument used. TCRdb reprocessing: public reads trimmed at Q25 with fastp, clones called with MiXCR, in-frame beta chains kept. Duplicate CDR3 protein sequences are folded into a single record with the most common DNA and genes. This sample has around 300,000 distinct CDR3 sequences in its table, and approximately 25% of those were observed once. Of the sample, roughly 15% falls within the top ten clones. Results the study describes overall, beyond this receptor: The ex vivo response was dominated by HLA-C-restricted CMV-specific TCR beta clonotypes, and the single most frequent clonotype in two of eight donors was supplied by these HLA-C-restricted clonotypes. In both this cohort and an independent cohort of under 450 donors, the cumulative frequency of public TCR beta family members distinguished carriers of CMV infection plus the relevant HLA type.

The source was cultured PBMCs, collected from culture after CMV antigen stimulation. Recombination connected TRBV7-2 to TRBJ1-6; TRBD1 is a weak D gene call, 5 bases matching. This receptor was obtained from a human donor in good health (CMV status not recorded). Some clones in this sample may be carry-over from other donors' samples. CDR3 loop: CASSRRGTGDYNSPLHF. DNA sequence: TGTGCCAGCAGCCGCCGAGGGACGGGAGACTATAATTCACCCCTCCACTTT.